These T cell receptor beta chains were read from a single sample in a study of T cell responses to AZD1222 COVID-19 vaccine. The protocol was immunoSEQ multiplex PCR, while the TCRdb copy is restricted to in-frame clones and leaves out a portion. This table has over 150,000 clones, roughly 88% appearing once. The sample here was peripheral blood, taken 28 days after the second AZD1222 dose. All receptors come from an adult who received the AZD1222 COVID-19 vaccine. The CDR3 runs from the conserved cysteine through the conserved F or W. The D gene is left open where the match is weak. Expanded clones are given a class, and other clones once, few, many or no size at all.

>TRBJ1-6|TRBD1|TRBV9|-
CASSTGGVSYNSPLHF
TGTGCCAGCAGCACAGGGGGCGTCTCCTATAATTCACCCCTCCACTTT
>TRBJ1-5|-|TRBV6-2/TRBV6-3|-
CASSYGIGGFNQPQHF
TGTGCCAGCAGTTACGGAATAGGGGGATTCAATCAGCCCCAGCATTTT
>TRBJ1-1|-|TRBV7-8|once
CASSRSGRLNTEAFF
TGTGCCAGCAGCCGCTCGGGACGGCTGAACACTGAAGCTTTCTTT
>TRBJ1-5|-|TRBV3-1/TRBV3-2|-
CASRLRQPQHF
TGTGCCAGCAGGTTGCGGCAGCCCCAGCATTTT
>TRBJ1-4|-|TRBV14|-
CASSQDSSGPWWEKLFF
TGTGCCAGCAGCCAAGACTCATCGGGCCCCTGGTGGGAAAAACTGTTTTTT
>TRBJ1-2|-|TRBV6-6|-
CASSYPIDGEVGYTF
TGTGCCAGCAGTTACCCCATAGACGGGGAAGTAGGCTACACCTTC
>TRBJ1-1|-|TRBV7-9|once
CASSHSLERVSVTEAFF
TGTGCCAGCAGCCACTCCCTTGAGAGGGTTTCGGTTACTGAAGCTTTCTTT
>TRBJ2-7|TRBD1|TRBV19|-
CASSIVGQGAYEQYF
TGTGCCAGTAGTATAGTGGGACAGGGGGCCTACGAGCAGTACTTC
>TRBJ2-1|-|TRBV3-1/TRBV3-2|-
CASSRGGPNEQFF
TGTGCCAGCAGCCGTGGGGGGCCCAATGAGCAGTTCTTC
>TRBJ1-1|-|TRBV18|-
CASSLGVSSITEAFF
TGTGCCAGCTCACTGGGGGTTTCGTCGATCACTGAAGCTTTCTTT
>TRBJ2-1|TRBD2|TRBV6-5|-
CASSISGGAQNEQFF
TGTGCCAGCAGTATTAGCGGGGGGGCGCAGAATGAGCAGTTCTTC